This TCR beta chain was sequenced during a study of CD8 T cells in ankylosing spondylitis. There are a few counts of this clonotype. V dropped 5 bases and J dropped 3; count of bases not matched to a gene: 7. The germline V gene has CDR1 MNHEY and CDR2 SMNVEV (reference sequence). The CDR3 loop spans 15 amino acids. Using quantitative 5'-RACE with molecular barcodes, the authors made TCR beta libraries. TCRdb recomputed calls from the 5' RACE reads with MiXCR, one row per CDR3 protein. The sample contains hundreds of thousands of distinct CDR3 sequences, 20% of which appear only once. Sequenced input: blood, either unsorted or a sorted T cell fraction (not recorded which). This receptor was identified in a male donor with ankylosing spondylitis or in good health (not recorded which). V is TRBV27 and J is TRBJ2-1; 7 bases agree with TRBD1. The CDR3 coding sequence is TGTGCCAGCAGTCCCGGGACAGTCATCTACAATGAGCAGTTCTTC. As protein: CASSPGTVIYNEQFF.